This is a list of T cell receptor beta chains from one sample in a study of T cells in Graves' hyperthyroidism and ophthalmopathy. Each CDR3 protein gets one entry after TCRdb re-called the multiplex PCR reads with MiXCR. In the table there are under 300,000 distinct CDR3 sequences, more than 10% of which are singletons. Sequenced input: blood. These receptors were obtained from a woman aged 25-40 years with Graves' hyperthyroidism that later progressed to Graves' ophthalmopathy. Each CDR3 is given with its conserved first and last residue. The order of the fields is V gene, D gene, clone size, J gene, CDR3 DNA, CDR3 protein. A D gene is named only where the DNA matches it firmly. Size tells how often a clone was seen (once, few, many) or the class of an expanded clone, and some rows leave it out.

V: TRBV28
D: .
size: many
J: TRBJ2-7
DNA: TGTGCCAGCAGTTTTCCCCCCCCACCAGAGAGGCATAACTACGAGCAGTACTTC
CDR3: CASSFPPPPERHNYEQYF

V: TRBV24-1
D: .
size: many
J: TRBJ1-2
DNA: TGTGCCACCAGTGATTCTTTAGACCCCTATGGCTACACCTTC
CDR3: CATSDSLDPYGYTF

V: TRBV3-1
D: TRBD1
size: many
J: TRBJ1-2
DNA: TGTGCCAGCAGCCAAGATGGGGGGAGTGAGACAGGGTCATTTGGCTACACCTTC
CDR3: CASSQDGGSETGSFGYTF

V: TRBV19
D: TRBD2
size: many
J: TRBJ2-1
DNA: TGTGCCAGTAGTATCGGTCCTAGCGGCAGCTCCTACAATGAGCAGTTCTTC
CDR3: CASSIGPSGSSYNEQFF

V: TRBV7-3
D: TRBD2
size: many
J: TRBJ2-7
DNA: TGTGCCAGGCCACGGTGGGGACTAGCTCTCTACGAGCAGTACTTC
CDR3: CARPRWGLALYEQYF

V: TRBV5-6
D: TRBD1
size: .
J: TRBJ2-7
DNA: TGTGCCAGCAGCTCCGCCGGACAGGGCTACGAGCAGTACTTC
CDR3: CASSSAGQGYEQYF

V: TRBV20-1
D: TRBD1
size: .
J: TRBJ1-2
DNA: TGCAGTGCACGGGACAGGGGTTGGGGTGGCTACACCTTC
CDR3: CSARDRGWGGYTF

V: TRBV20-1
D: TRBD2
size: .
J: TRBJ2-7
DNA: TGCAGTGCTAGAGTCACTAGCGGGATGTACGAGCAGTACTTC
CDR3: CSARVTSGMYEQYF

V: TRBV4-2
D: .
size: .
J: TRBJ2-1
DNA: TGTGCCAGCAGCCAAGCGTTCTCCGATGAGCAGTTCTTC
CDR3: CASSQAFSDEQFF

V: TRBV12-3/TRBV12-4
D: TRBD2
size: many
J: TRBJ2-5
DNA: TGTGCCAGCAGTCCGCCGGGACTAGCGGGAGGCCAAGAGACCCAGTACTTC
CDR3: CASSPPGLAGGQETQYF

V: TRBV30
D: .
size: many
J: TRBJ2-1
DNA: TGTGCCTGGAGTGTAAGGGCAGGGTTGCGCAATGAGCAGTTCTTC
CDR3: CAWSVRAGLRNEQFF

V: TRBV7-2
D: .
size: many
J: TRBJ1-6
DNA: TGTGCCAGCAGCCCTCTTCATAATTCACCCCTCCACTTT
CDR3: CASSPLHNSPLHF

V: TRBV18
D: TRBD1
size: .
J: TRBJ2-5
DNA: TGTGCCAGCTCACCAGGGGACGCAGGGGGAGAGACCCAGTACTTC
CDR3: CASSPGDAGGETQYF

V: TRBV2
D: .
size: many
J: TRBJ2-7
DNA: TGTGCCCGGCGACAGGACAACTCCTACGAGCAGTACTTC
CDR3: CARRQDNSYEQYF

V: TRBV9
D: .
size: many
J: TRBJ1-1
DNA: TGTGCCAGCAGCGTAACGGGCCAGGGGACTGAAGCTTTCTTT
CDR3: CASSVTGQGTEAFF

V: TRBV28
D: .
size: many
J: TRBJ2-1
DNA: TGTGCCAGCAGTGTGACAGACTACAATGAGCAGTTCTTC
CDR3: CASSVTDYNEQFF

V: TRBV6-4
D: .
size: .
J: TRBJ1-2
DNA: TGTGCCAGCACTAGAGAGGGGGAAGGCGGCTACACCTTC
CDR3: CASTREGEGGYTF

V: TRBV30
D: .
size: many
J: TRBJ2-2
DNA: TGTGCCTGGAGTGCGATATATCAGAGCACCGGGGAGCTGTTTTTT
CDR3: CAWSAIYQSTGELFF

V: TRBV19
D: TRBD2
size: .
J: TRBJ2-7
DNA: TGTGCCAGTAGTACCCTCCGCGGGAGGAACGAGCAGTACTTC
CDR3: CASSTLRGRNEQYF

V: TRBV30
D: .
size: many
J: TRBJ2-7
DNA: TGTGCCTGGAGTGTAGTGGCCGCCTACGAGCAGTACTTC
CDR3: CAWSVVAAYEQYF

V: TRBV7-3
D: .
size: .
J: TRBJ2-7
DNA: TGTGCCAGCAGCCCGGGCACCTTGAACGAGCAGTACTTC
CDR3: CASSPGTLNEQYF

V: TRBV30
D: .
size: many
J: TRBJ2-1
DNA: TGTGCCTGGAGTGTTTCTGGGTACAATGAGCAGTTCTTC
CDR3: CAWSVSGYNEQFF

V: TRBV9
D: .
size: .
J: TRBJ1-4
DNA: TGTGCCAGCAGCGTAGATGAGGGCTTTAATGAAAAACTGTTTTTT
CDR3: CASSVDEGFNEKLFF

V: TRBV6-2/TRBV6-3
D: .
size: many
J: TRBJ1-1
DNA: TGTGCCAGCGGCCCTTTGGGGTCAACAGGGTCGGGTGAAGCTTTCTTT
CDR3: CASGPLGSTGSGEAFF

V: TRBV15
D: TRBD2
size: .
J: TRBJ2-1
DNA: TGTGCCACCAGCAGAGATCGGGGGGGTGAGCAGTTCTTC
CDR3: CATSRDRGGEQFF

V: TRBV6-1
D: .
size: few
J: TRBJ2-1
DNA: TGTGCCAGCAGCAGGATTTCCGGGACGGTCACCTACAATGAGCAGTTCTTC
CDR3: CASSRISGTVTYNEQFF

V: TRBV28
D: TRBD2
size: many
J: TRBJ2-2
DNA: TGTGCCAGCAGTTTATCAGTAGCGGGGACCGGGGAGCTGTTTTTT
CDR3: CASSLSVAGTGELFF

V: TRBV24-1
D: TRBD1
size: .
J: TRBJ1-4
DNA: TGTGCCACCAGTGATTCCAGGGGGAGTGGTGAAAAACTGTTTTTT
CDR3: CATSDSRGSGEKLFF

V: TRBV9
D: .
size: many
J: TRBJ2-1
DNA: TGTGCCAGCAGCGTAGCTACGGGCAATGAGCAGTTCTTC
CDR3: CASSVATGNEQFF

V: TRBV6-1
D: TRBD1
size: many
J: TRBJ2-5
DNA: TGTGCCAGCAGGACAGGGACAGGCAGCCAAGAGACCCAGTACTTC
CDR3: CASRTGTGSQETQYF

V: TRBV5-1
D: TRBD1
size: many
J: TRBJ1-2
DNA: TGCGCCAGCAGCTCGGGACAGGGTGGTTACTATGGCTACACCTTC
CDR3: CASSSGQGGYYGYTF

V: TRBV20-1
D: TRBD2
size: .
J: TRBJ2-1
DNA: TGCAGTCCCTCTAGCGGGAGGGGGGTCGGGGATGAGCAGTTCTTC
CDR3: CSPSSGRGVGDEQFF

V: TRBV6-2/TRBV6-3
D: .
size: many
J: TRBJ2-4
DNA: TGTGCCAGCAGCGACGGGACTCCTCAGTACTTC
CDR3: CASSDGTPQYF

V: TRBV7-2
D: .
size: many
J: TRBJ1-1
DNA: TGTGCCAGCAGCTTAGTAGCAGGGCAGGAAGCTTTCTTT
CDR3: CASSLVAGQEAFF

V: TRBV5-1
D: TRBD2
size: .
J: TRBJ2-2
DNA: TGCGCCAGCAGCGAGGATAGCGGGAGAGGCGGGGAGCTGTTTTTT
CDR3: CASSEDSGRGGELFF

V: TRBV14
D: .
size: few
J: TRBJ2-1
DNA: TGTGCCAGCAGCCAAGATCGAGGGGACGGATACAATGAGCAGTTCTTC
CDR3: CASSQDRGDGYNEQFF

V: TRBV6-5
D: .
size: few
J: TRBJ2-2
DNA: TGTGCCAGCAGTTACACGCAGGGCTCCGGGGAGCTGTTTTTT
CDR3: CASSYTQGSGELFF

V: TRBV11-2
D: TRBD2
size: many
J: TRBJ2-1
DNA: TGTGCCAGCAGCCCATACAGACTAGCCCTTTATTACAATGAGCAGTTCTTC
CDR3: CASSPYRLALYYNEQFF

V: TRBV18
D: .
size: .
J: TRBJ2-6
DNA: TGTGCCAGCTCACTAAAAGGGGGGCCTGGGGCCAACGTCCTGACTTTC
CDR3: CASSLKGGPGANVLTF

V: TRBV5-1
D: .
size: many
J: TRBJ2-7
DNA: TGCGCCAGCAGCTTGACAGGCCACTGGAACGAGCAGTACTTC
CDR3: CASSLTGHWNEQYF

V: TRBV12-3/TRBV12-4
D: .
size: many
J: TRBJ1-1
DNA: TGTGCCAGCAGTTTAGTTCAGGCCCGGAACACTGAAGCTTTCTTT
CDR3: CASSLVQARNTEAFF

V: TRBV28
D: .
size: many
J: TRBJ2-1
DNA: TGTGCCAGCAGTTTACAAGCTTTTTGGGTGGGCGATGAGCAGTTCTTC
CDR3: CASSLQAFWVGDEQFF

V: TRBV6-2/TRBV6-3
D: .
size: many
J: TRBJ1-1
DNA: TGTGCCAGCAGGCAATACACAAACACTGAAGCTTTCTTT
CDR3: CASRQYTNTEAFF

V: TRBV6-1
D: .
size: many
J: TRBJ2-5
DNA: TGTGCCAGCCGCGCGGGGGAGACCCAGTACTTC
CDR3: CASRAGETQYF

V: TRBV4-1
D: TRBD1
size: .
J: TRBJ2-1
DNA: TGCGCCAGCGGGGGGACAGGGGATGTACCGGAGCAGTTCTTC
CDR3: CASGGTGDVPEQFF

V: TRBV19
D: .
size: many
J: TRBJ1-5
DNA: TGTGCCAGTAGGCCCAGGCGGCCCCAGCATTTT
CDR3: CASRPRRPQHF

V: TRBV7-6
D: TRBD2
size: many
J: TRBJ2-2
DNA: TGTGCCAGCAGCTTAGAAGCCACGGGGGGGACCGGGGAGCTGTTTTTT
CDR3: CASSLEATGGTGELFF

V: TRBV7-2
D: .
size: many
J: TRBJ2-1
DNA: TGTGCCAGCAGCTTAGATCGAGAGACTAGTGCGATTGAGCAGTTCTTC
CDR3: CASSLDRETSAIEQFF

V: TRBV4-2
D: .
size: .
J: TRBJ2-2
DNA: TGTGCCAGCAGCCTCCAGACATCCACCGGGGAGCTGTTTTTT
CDR3: CASSLQTSTGELFF

V: TRBV11-3
D: TRBD1
size: .
J: TRBJ2-7
DNA: TGTGCCAGCAGCCCACCACCGGGACAGGATACGTTC
CDR3: CASSPPPGQDTF